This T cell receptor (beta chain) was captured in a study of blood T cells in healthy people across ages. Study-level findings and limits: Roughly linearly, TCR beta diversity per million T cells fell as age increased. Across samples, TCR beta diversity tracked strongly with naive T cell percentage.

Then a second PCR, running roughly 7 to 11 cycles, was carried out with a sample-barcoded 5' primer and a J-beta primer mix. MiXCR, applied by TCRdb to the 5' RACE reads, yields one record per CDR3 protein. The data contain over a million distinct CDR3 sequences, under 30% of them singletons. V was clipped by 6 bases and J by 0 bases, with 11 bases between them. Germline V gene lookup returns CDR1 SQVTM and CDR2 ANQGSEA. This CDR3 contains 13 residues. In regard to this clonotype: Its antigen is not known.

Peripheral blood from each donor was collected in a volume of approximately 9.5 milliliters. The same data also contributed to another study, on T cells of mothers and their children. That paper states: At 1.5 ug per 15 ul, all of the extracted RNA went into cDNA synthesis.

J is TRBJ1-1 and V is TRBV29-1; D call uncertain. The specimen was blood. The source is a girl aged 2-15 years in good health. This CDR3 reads CSVERMMNTEAFF. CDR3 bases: TGCAGCGTGGAGAGGATGATGAACACTGAAGCTTTCTTT.